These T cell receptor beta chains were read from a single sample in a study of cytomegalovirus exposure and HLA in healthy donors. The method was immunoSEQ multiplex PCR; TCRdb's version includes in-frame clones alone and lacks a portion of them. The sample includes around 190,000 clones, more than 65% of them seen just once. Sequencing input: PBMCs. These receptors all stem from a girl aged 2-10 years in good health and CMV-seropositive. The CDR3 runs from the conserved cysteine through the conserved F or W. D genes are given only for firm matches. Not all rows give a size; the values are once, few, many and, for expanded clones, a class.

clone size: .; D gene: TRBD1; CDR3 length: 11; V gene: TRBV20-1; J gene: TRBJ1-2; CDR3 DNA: TGCAGTGGGGGGACAGCCTATGGCTACACCTTC; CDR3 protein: CSGGTAYGYTF
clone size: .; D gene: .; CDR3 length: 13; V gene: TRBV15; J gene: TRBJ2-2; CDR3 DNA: TGTGCCACCAGCCAGGCGAACACCGGGGAGCTGTTTTTT; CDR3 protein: CATSQANTGELFF
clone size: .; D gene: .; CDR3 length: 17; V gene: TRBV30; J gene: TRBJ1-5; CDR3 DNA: TGTGCCTGGAGTGTAGCACGATCGGGGGTAAGCAATCAGCCCCAGCATTTT; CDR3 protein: CAWSVARSGVSNQPQHF
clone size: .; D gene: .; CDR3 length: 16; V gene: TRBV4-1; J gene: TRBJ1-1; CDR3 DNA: TGCGCCAGCAGCCACAAACAGGGATCCATGAACACTGAAGCTTTCTTT; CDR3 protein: CASSHKQGSMNTEAFF
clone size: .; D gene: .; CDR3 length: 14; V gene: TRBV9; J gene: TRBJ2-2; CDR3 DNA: TGTGCCAGCAGCGATCTCAGGGCTCCCGGGGAGCTGTTTTTT; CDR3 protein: CASSDLRAPGELFF
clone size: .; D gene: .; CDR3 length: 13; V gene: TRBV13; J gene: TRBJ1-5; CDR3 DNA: TGTGCCAGCAGCTTAGGGGGAGAACAGCCCCAGCATTTT; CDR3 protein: CASSLGGEQPQHF
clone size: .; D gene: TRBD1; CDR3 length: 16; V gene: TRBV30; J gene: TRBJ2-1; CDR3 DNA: TGTGCCTGGAGTAGACCCGGGACAGGGTCCCACAATGAGCAGTTCTTC; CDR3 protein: CAWSRPGTGSHNEQFF
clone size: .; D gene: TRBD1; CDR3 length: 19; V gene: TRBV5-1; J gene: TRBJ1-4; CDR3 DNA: TGCGCCAGCAGCAAGACTTCACCGGGACAGGGTGGGCGTTATGAAAAACTGTTTTTT; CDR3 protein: CASSKTSPGQGGRYEKLFF
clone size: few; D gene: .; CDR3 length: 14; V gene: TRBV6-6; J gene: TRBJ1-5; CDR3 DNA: TGTGCCAGCAGTTACCCAGGGGAAGGTCAGCCCCAGCATTTT; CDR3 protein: CASSYPGEGQPQHF
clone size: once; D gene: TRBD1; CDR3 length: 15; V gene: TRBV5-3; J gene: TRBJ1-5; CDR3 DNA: TGTGCCAGAAGCTTGGGGGGACAGGGGAATCAGCCCCAGCATTTT; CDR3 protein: CARSLGGQGNQPQHF
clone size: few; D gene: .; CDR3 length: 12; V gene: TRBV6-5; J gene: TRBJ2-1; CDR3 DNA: TGTGCCAGCAGCTCTAGTAGCAATGAGCAGTTCTTC; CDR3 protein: CASSSSSNEQFF
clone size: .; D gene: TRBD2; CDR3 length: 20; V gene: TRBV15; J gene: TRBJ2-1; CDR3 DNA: TGTGCCACCAGCAGCTCTCAAGGAATCCTGGCGGGAGGCGGGTACAATGAGCAGTTCTTC; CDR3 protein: CATSSSQGILAGGGYNEQFF
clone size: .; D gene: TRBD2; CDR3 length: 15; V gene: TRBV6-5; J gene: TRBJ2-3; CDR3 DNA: TGTGCCAGCAGTCCCCCGGGACTAGTAGGAGATACGCAGTATTTT; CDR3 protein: CASSPPGLVGDTQYF
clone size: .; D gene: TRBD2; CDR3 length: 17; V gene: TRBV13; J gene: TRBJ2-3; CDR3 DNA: TGTGCCAGCAGCTTAAACGGACTAGCGGAGAGCACAGATACGCAGTATTTT; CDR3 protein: CASSLNGLAESTDTQYF
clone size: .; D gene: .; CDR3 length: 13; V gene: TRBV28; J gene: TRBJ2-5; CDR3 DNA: TGTGCCAGCAGTTTGTCAGCGCAAGAGACCCAGTACTTC; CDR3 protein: CASSLSAQETQYF